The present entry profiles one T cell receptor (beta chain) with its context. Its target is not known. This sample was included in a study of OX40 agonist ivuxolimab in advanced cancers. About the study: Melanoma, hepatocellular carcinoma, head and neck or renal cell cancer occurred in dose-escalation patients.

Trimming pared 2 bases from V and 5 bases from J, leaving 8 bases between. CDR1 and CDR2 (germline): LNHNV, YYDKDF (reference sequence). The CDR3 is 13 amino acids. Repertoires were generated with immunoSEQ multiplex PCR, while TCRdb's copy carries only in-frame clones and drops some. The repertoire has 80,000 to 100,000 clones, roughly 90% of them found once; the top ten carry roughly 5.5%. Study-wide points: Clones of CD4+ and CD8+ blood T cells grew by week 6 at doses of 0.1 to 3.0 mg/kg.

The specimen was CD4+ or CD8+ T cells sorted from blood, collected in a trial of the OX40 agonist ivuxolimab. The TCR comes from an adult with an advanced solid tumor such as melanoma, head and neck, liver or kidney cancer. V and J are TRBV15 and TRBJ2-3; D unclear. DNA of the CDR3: TGTGCCACCAGCAGAATCCCCGGAGATACGCAGTATTTT. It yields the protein CATSRIPGDTQYF.